This TCR beta chain was identified in a study of blood T cell repertoires in COVID-19. Study background: The samples span acute and convalescent COVID-19 from the United States, Italy and Spain. The cDNA or gDNA used as material had been derived from T cells, B-cell-depleted T cells, or PBMCs.

Clones were sequenced by immunoSEQ multiplex PCR, and TCRdb holds only the in-frame ones, with some missing. The sample yields a few hundred thousand clones, more than 85% seen once. This clonotype originated in a young man with acute or convalescent COVID-19. The sample comprised peripheral blood.

In nucleotides, the CDR3 is TGTGCCAGCAGCCGTTTTGACAGGCTAGAAGCCCTCCACTTT. This codes for CASSRFDRLEALHF. V usage is TRBV11-2 and J usage is TRBJ1-6; D might be TRBD1 (6 bases). V lost 5 bases to trimming and J lost 14 bases, with 19 bases between them. CDR3 length: 14 residues. Germline assignment: CDR1 SGHAT and CDR2 FQNNGV.